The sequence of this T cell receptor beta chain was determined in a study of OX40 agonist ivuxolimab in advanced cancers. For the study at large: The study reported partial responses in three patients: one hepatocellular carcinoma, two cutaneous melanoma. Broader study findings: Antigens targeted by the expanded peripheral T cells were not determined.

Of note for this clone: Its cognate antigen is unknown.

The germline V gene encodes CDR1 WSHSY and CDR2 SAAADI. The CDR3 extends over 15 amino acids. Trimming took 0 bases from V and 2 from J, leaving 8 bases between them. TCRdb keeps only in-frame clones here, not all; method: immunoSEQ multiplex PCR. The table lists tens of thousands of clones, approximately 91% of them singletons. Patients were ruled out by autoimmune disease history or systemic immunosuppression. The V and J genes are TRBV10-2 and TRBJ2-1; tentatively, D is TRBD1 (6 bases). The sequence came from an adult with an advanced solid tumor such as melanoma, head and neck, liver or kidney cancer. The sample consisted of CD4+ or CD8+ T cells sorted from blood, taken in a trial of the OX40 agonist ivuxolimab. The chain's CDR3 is CASSESGGPYNEQFF. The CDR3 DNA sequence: TGCGCCAGCAGTGAGTCTGGGGGCCCCTACAATGAGCAGTTCTTC.